This TCR beta chain comes out of a study of T cells after yellow fever vaccination. Trimming removed 8 bases from V and 7 bases from J, with 17 bases in between. This CDR3 contains 13 residues. The TCR cDNA carried a universal primer site and UMIs from 5'RACE template switching. A single record per CDR3 protein comes from TCRdb applying MiXCR to the 5' RACE reads. This sample has about 330,000 distinct CDR3 sequences, with roughly 8.4% found just once. This TCR came from a man younger than 35 who received the YFV17D yellow fever vaccine. The specimen comprised PBMCs, sampled approximately 40 days after the first yellow fever vaccination. This rearrangement joins TRBV12-3 or TRBV12-4 to TRBJ1-1; D possibly corresponds to TRBD1 (5 bases). CDR3 DNA sequence: TGTGCCAGCCATCGAGACGGGGCCAATGAAGCTTTCTTT. It codes for CASHRDGANEAFF.